One sample yielded the 24 T cell receptor beta chains listed below, sequenced in a study of response to subunit inactivated influenza vaccine. TCRdb ran MiXCR on the RT-PCR reads and lists one entry per CDR3 protein. The sample has under 800,000 distinct CDR3 sequences; approximately 15% are singletons. Material: PBMCs from blood, obtained 14 to 15 days before vaccination. All receptors derive from a man between 45 and 60 years old who received an inactivated influenza vaccine.

The sample holds many counts of this clonotype. The gene calls are TRBV12-3 or TRBV12-4 and TRBJ1-3; tentative D call: TRBD1 (5 bases). Trimming left V 6 bases short and J 8 bases short, with 23 bases between. There are 16 residues in the CDR3. CDR3 residues: CASSLGPQGRGDTIYF. CDR3 bases: TGTGCCAGCAGCCTGGGCCCCCAGGGACGGGGTGACACCATATATTTT.

Worth noting for this clonotype: An end of the junction differs from the germline gene, which may be a read error. The chain combines TRBV7-8 with TRBJ2-1; a possible D gene is TRBD2 (6 bases). CDR1 SGHVS and CDR2 FQNEAQ come from the germline V gene. This CDR3 region has 17 residues. Written as DNA, the CDR3 is TGTGACAGCAGCTTCCCGCGGGACCCGCCCACTTACAATGAGCAGTTCTTC. Translated: CDSSFPRDPPTYNEQFF.

In its sample, this clonotype was seen a few times. This rearrangement joins TRBV27 to TRBJ2-7; possible D gene TRBD1, 6 bases. This CDR3 has 15 residues. V was trimmed by 6 bases and J by 5 bases, leaving 20 bases between them. CDR1 and CDR2 (germline): MNHEY, SMNVEV (reference sequence). The CDR3 region is CASRTYRDKRNEQYF. CDR3 nucleotide sequence: TGTGCCAGCAGGACCTATAGGGACAAAAGAAACGAGCAGTACTTC.

This clonotype was found a few times. The chain links TRBV2 to TRBJ2-2; tentative D call: TRBD1 (6 bases). Germline V lookup: CDR1 SNHLY, CDR2 FYNNEI. The V end was cut by 9 bases, the J end by 0 bases, with 8 bases between. The CDR3 sequence is 13 residues long. The CDR3 DNA reads TGTGCCAGACAGGGATCGAACACCGGGGAGCTGTTTTTT. As protein: CARQGSNTGELFF.

This clonotype was counted ten times or more. The germline gene is not matched at one end of the junction; a read error may be the cause. The J gene is TRBJ2-3, the V gene TRBV7-7; no clear D. The CDR3 has 14 amino acids. Germline values: CDR1 SSHAT, CDR2 FNYEAQ (reference sequence). The CDR3 nucleotides read TGTGCTAGCAGCTTAGGTGTGAACGCAGATACGCAGTATTTT. It yields the protein CASSLGVNADTQYF.

This clonotype was counted a few times. This chain uses TRBV11-2 with TRBJ2-1; 9 nucleotides agree with TRBD2. V lost 1 base to trimming and J lost 2 bases; unmatched junction nucleotides: 9. Germline CDR1 SGHAT, CDR2 FQNNGV. The CDR3 length is 18 residues. CDR3 bases: TGTGCCAGCAGCTTAGGGGTCCTAGCGGGGAACCCCTACAATGAGCAGTTCTTC. As protein: CASSLGVLAGNPYNEQFF.

This clonotype was seen repeatedly, ten times or more. The V gene is TRBV20-1, the J gene TRBJ2-7, with D perhaps assigned TRBD1 or TRBD2 (5 bases each). Trimming removed 3 bases from V and 4 bases from J, with 10 bases in between. Germline CDR1 reads DFQATT; CDR2 reads SNEGSKA (reference sequence). CDR3 size: 12 residues. CDR3 sequence (DNA): TGCAGTGCTAGGGGACGGGTTTACGAGCAGTACTTC. Translated, it gives CSARGRVYEQYF.

The chain joins TRBV20-1 to TRBJ2-7, with 10 bases matching TRBD1. The CDR3 covers 16 residues. The germline CDR1 and CDR2 sequences are DFQATT and SNEGSKA (reference sequence). The V segment lost 2 bases and the J segment 4 bases; nucleotides outside the gene matches: 11. CDR3 protein: CSARPPRDRGLYEQYF. DNA of the CDR3: TGCAGTGCTAGACCTCCCCGGGACAGGGGCCTATACGAGCAGTACTTC.

The J gene is TRBJ1-1, the V gene TRBV3-1; D gene uncertain. Germline V gene lookup returns CDR1 LGHDT and CDR2 YNNKEL (reference sequence). The CDR3 extends over 15 amino acids. V gave up 5 bases and J gave up 4 bases, with 17 bases separating them. The DNA of the CDR3 is TGTGCCAGCAGCATCACCGGGAGCCCGGGCACTGAAGCTTTCTTT. It encodes CASSITGSPGTEAFF.

In its sample, this clonotype was seen many times. V is TRBV7-9 and J is TRBJ2-1; 10 nucleotides align to TRBD1. The ends lost 4 bases at V and 7 bases at J; junction bases unmatched: 4. Germline CDR1 reads SEHNR; CDR2 reads FQNEAQ (reference sequence). This CDR3 has 14 residues. CDR3 bases: TGTGCCAGCAGCTATCCGGGACAGGGGAATGAGCAGTTCTTC. Its translation: CASSYPGQGNEQFF.

J is TRBJ2-1 and V is TRBV12-3 or TRBV12-4, with 13 bases lining up with TRBD2. The CDR3 runs 20 residues. Trimming removed 6 bases from V and 1 base from J; junction bases left unmatched: 15. The CDR3 coding sequence is TGTGCCAGCAGCCCTCCCACGACTAGCGGGGGGCTTCGGTCCTACAATGAGCAGTTCTTC. It yields the protein CASSPPTTSGGLRSYNEQFF.

The V gene is TRBV29-1, the J gene TRBJ2-7; D gene uncertain. The CDR3 is made up of 14 amino acids. The germline gives CDR1 SQVTM, CDR2 ANQGSEA. Trimming stripped 2 bases from V and 0 bases from J, with 11 bases between. CDR3 loop: CSVEPLYGSYEQYF. In nucleotides, the CDR3 is TGCAGCGTTGAACCATTATACGGCTCCTACGAGCAGTACTTC.

This chain uses TRBV6-2 or TRBV6-3 with TRBJ2-5; D unclear. Trimming left V 0 bases short and J 5 bases short, with 16 bases between. The germline V gene encodes CDR1 MNHEY and CDR2 SVGEGT. The CDR3 spans 16 residues. The CDR3: CASSYSMGSSTETQYF. DNA of the CDR3: TGTGCCAGCAGTTACTCGATGGGATCGAGTACGGAGACCCAGTACTTC.

The CDR3 nucleotides are TGTGCCAGCAGCCCCGGACTAGCCTCGATCCAAGAGACCCAGTACTTC. Protein sequence: CASSPGLASIQETQYF. This rearrangement joins TRBV28 to TRBJ2-5, with 8 bases aligning to TRBD2. The germline CDR1 and CDR2 sequences are MDHEN and SYDVKM. V lost 6 bases and J lost 1; bases outside the gene matches: 10. CDR3 size: 16 residues.

The V gene is TRBV7-2, the J gene TRBJ2-7, with D tentatively TRBD1 (6 bases). CDR3 length: 15 amino acids. V lost 4 bases and J lost 4, with 17 bases in between. Per germline, CDR1 SGHTA and CDR2 FQGNSA. The CDR3 reads CASSSSTGDTYEQYF. CDR3 nucleotides: TGTGCCAGCAGCTCCTCGACAGGCGACACTTACGAGCAGTACTTC.

This clonotype came up many times. The chain couples TRBV10-1 to TRBJ2-3; D call uncertain. The CDR3 has 14 residues. Germline CDR1 reads WNHNN; CDR2 reads SYGVQD (reference sequence). V was pared by 2 bases and J by 0 bases, with 6 bases between. CDR3 sequence: CASSELSSTDTQYF. The CDR3 DNA reads TGCGCCAGCAGTGAGCTGTCTAGCACAGATACGCAGTATTTT.

This clonotype showed up just a few times. The chain links TRBV10-2 to TRBJ2-2, with 9 positions matching TRBD1. The CDR3 sequence is 15 residues long. V was clipped by 6 bases and J by 6 bases; unmatched bases: 8. The germline V gene has CDR1 WSHSY and CDR2 SAAADI. CDR3 nucleotide sequence: TGCGCCAGCAGATCCACGGACAGGGGATCCGGGGAGCTGTTTTTT. As protein: CASRSTDRGSGELFF.

This clonotype was found a few times. The chain recombines TRBV11-2 with TRBJ2-1, with 9 bases that match TRBD1. The CDR3 is 14 amino acids. Losses at the gene ends were 5 bases for V and 9 bases for J; bases not matched to a gene: 8. Looked up from germline, CDR1 is SGHAT and CDR2 is FQNNGV. The CDR3 bases are TGTGCCAGCAGCCAAGGGACAGGGAACGGTGAGCAGTTCTTC. This codes for CASSQGTGNGEQFF. Full variable domain (rest looked up from reference TRBV11-2 and TRBJ2-1): EAGVAQSPRYKIIEKRQSVAFWCNPISGHATLYWYQQILGQGPKLLIQFQNNGVVDDSQLPKDRFSAERLKGVDSTLKIQPAKLEDSAVYLCASSQGTGNGEQFFGPGTRLTVL.

Only a few counts were recorded for this clonotype. J is TRBJ2-1 and V is TRBV20-1; perhaps TRBD2 as D (6 bases). CDR1 and CDR2 from the germline V gene are DFQATT and SNEGSKA (reference sequence). V was pared by 1 base and J by 13 bases, with 20 bases between. The CDR3 covers 14 residues. CDR3 DNA sequence: TGCAGTGCTAGAGGGGAGGTTTTAATCAGGAAACAGTTCTTC. Its protein product is CSARGEVLIRKQFF.

V and J are TRBV2 and TRBJ2-3; D remains unclear. Germline-derived CDR1 and CDR2 are SNHLY and FYNNEI. V lost 4 bases and J lost 6, with 14 bases in between. The CDR3 length is 14 residues. DNA of the CDR3: TGTGCCAGCAGTGTTAAACACTTCGGGGATACGCAGTATTTT. Protein product: CASSVKHFGDTQYF.

The rearrangement links TRBV6-1 to TRBJ2-5; D unclear. Germline V gene lookup returns CDR1 MNHNS and CDR2 SASEGT. The V and J ends lost 2 bases and 4 bases respectively, with 11 bases between them. The CDR3 has 14 residues. The CDR3 DNA reads TGTGCCAGCAGTGAAACTTCCGGCGCAGAGACCCAGTACTTC. Translation: CASSETSGAETQYF.

Only a few counts were recorded for this clonotype. The CDR3 DNA is TGTGCCAGCAGCTCGGGACTAGCGGGAGGGAGCTCCTACGAGCAGTACTTC. Its protein product is CASSSGLAGGSSYEQYF. The chain recombines TRBV6-2 or TRBV6-3 with TRBJ2-7; 16 bases are a match to TRBD2. V dropped 6 bases and J dropped 0; count of bases not matched to a gene: 5. Per germline, CDR1 MNHEY and CDR2 SVGEGT. This CDR3 comprises 17 residues.

This clonotype showed up many times. V usage is TRBV20-1 and J usage is TRBJ1-5, with D hard to call. The V and J ends lost 1 base and 0 bases respectively, with 7 bases between them. The germline gives CDR1 DFQATT, CDR2 SNEGSKA (reference sequence). The CDR3 has 14 amino acids. In DNA form, the CDR3 reads TGCAGTGCTAGAGGTCCCTTTAGCAATCAGCCCCAGCATTTT. Its translation is CSARGPFSNQPQHF.

This sequence joins TRBV5-5 and TRBJ1-2, with D perhaps TRBD1 (5 bases). Trimming pared 5 bases from V and 4 bases from J, leaving 15 bases between. The germline gives CDR1 SGHKS, CDR2 YYEKEE (reference sequence). This CDR3 is 14 amino acids long. The CDR3 nucleotides are TGTGCCAGCAGGCGGTGGGGGGATTCCTATGGCTACACCTTC. This sequence encodes CASRRWGDSYGYTF.